The next 17 T cell receptor beta chains were all read from a single sample in a study of T cell repertoires in cytomegalovirus infection. TCRdb redid the calling of the reads with MiXCR, one entry per CDR3 protein. The table lists hundreds of thousands of distinct CDR3 sequences, less than 40% of them singletons. What these receptors recognize is not known. The starting material was cultured CD8+ T cells from PBMCs, obtained from culture after CMV antigen stimulation. The origin of the receptors is a human donor in good health (CMV status not recorded). Some clones in this sample may be carry-over from other donors' samples.

This clonotype was recorded many times. This chain connects TRBV7-6 to TRBJ2-3; the match to TRBD2 covers 14 bases. The CDR3 is 20 residues long. With V trimmed by 0 bases and J by 2 bases, 10 bases remained unmatched. Germline V gene lookup returns CDR1 SGHVS and CDR2 FNYEAQ. The CDR3 spells CASSLALGTSGGLLTDTQYF. In DNA, the CDR3 is TGTGCCAGCAGCTTAGCGCTCGGGACTAGCGGGGGACTACTCACAGATACGCAGTATTTT.

The V gene is TRBV18, the J gene TRBJ1-2; tentative D call: TRBD1 (5 bases). The CDR3 totals 16 residues. Germline CDR1 is KGHSH and CDR2 is LQKENI. V lost 3 bases and J lost 2, with 16 bases in between. CDR3 coding DNA: TGTGCCAGCTCACCGTTTCGGGACGTAACCAACTATGGCTACACCTTC. Its translation: CASSPFRDVTNYGYTF. Full variable domain (rest looked up from reference TRBV18 and TRBJ1-2): NAGVMQNPRHLVRRRGQEARLRCSPMKGHSHVYWYRQLPEEGLKFMVYLQKENIIDESGMPKERFSAEFPKEGPSILRIQQVVRGDSAAYFCASSPFRDVTNYGYTFGSGTRLTVV.

This clonotype was detected many times. J is TRBJ1-2 and V is TRBV7-2; D is undetermined. Germline assignment: CDR1 SGHTA and CDR2 FQGNSA. The CDR3 covers 14 residues. The germline V and J ends were trimmed by 1 base and 2 bases, with 8 bases remaining between them. The CDR3 region is CASSLGSLNYGYTF. The CDR3, as DNA: TGTGCCAGCAGCTTAGGGTCGCTAAACTATGGCTACACCTTC.

This clonotype was found a few times. The V and J genes are TRBV27 and TRBJ2-1; D not certain. Germline CDR1 MNHEY, CDR2 SMNVEV (reference sequence). Trimming removed 6 bases at V and 9 bases at J, with 12 bases between. The CDR3 has 12 residues. CDR3 in amino acids: CASSSVAAEQFF. CDR3 nucleotides: TGTGCCAGCAGCTCCGTGGCGGCTGAGCAGTTCTTC.

This clonotype was detected a few times. The V call is TRBV10-3, the J call TRBJ2-3; D not resolved. In germline, CDR1 is ENHRY, CDR2 SYGVKD. Between the trimmed V and J ends, which lost 0 bases and 4 bases, there was a span of 8 bases. This CDR3 spans 14 amino acids. DNA of the CDR3: TGTGCCATCAGTGAGTCGATGAGCTCAGATACGCAGTATTTT. Protein product: CAISESMSSDTQYF.

The CDR3 loop reads CASSIGTGPYEQYF. Written as DNA, the CDR3 is TGTGCCAGTAGTATTGGGACAGGTCCCTACGAGCAGTACTTC. The rearrangement links TRBV19 to TRBJ2-7; TRBD1 matches at 8 bases. From germline, CDR1 is LNHDA and CDR2 SQIVND (reference sequence). The CDR3 spans 14 residues. After removal of 3 bases from V and 2 bases from J, the junction contained 3 bases not matched to a gene.

The V call is TRBV6-6, the J call TRBJ2-7, with 9 bases that match TRBD1. Germline values: CDR1 MNHNY, CDR2 SVGAGI (reference sequence). CDR3 size: 15 residues. J was trimmed by 5 bases and V by 0 bases; bases with no gene match: 5. CDR3 amino acids: CASSYSGQGFDEQYF. In DNA form, the CDR3 reads TGTGCCAGCAGTTACTCGGGACAGGGTTTCGACGAGCAGTACTTC.

The V and J genes are TRBV20-1 and TRBJ2-7; 8 bases line up with TRBD2. This CDR3 region has 16 residues. Germline V lookup: CDR1 DFQATT, CDR2 SNEGSKA (reference sequence). With 3 bases clipped from V and 0 bases from J, the junction kept 10 bases outside the gene matches. This CDR3 reads CSARVLAGSSSYEQYV. DNA of the CDR3: TGCAGTGCTAGGGTGCTAGCGGGCTCGAGCTCCTACGAGCAGTACGTC.

This chain links TRBV7-8 with TRBJ1-1; unclear D gene. The CDR3 has 14 residues. The germline V gene encodes CDR1 SGHVS and CDR2 FQNEAQ. V was pared by 5 bases and J by 3 bases, with 13 bases between. CDR3: CASSSRDWDTEAFF. CDR3 nucleotide sequence: TGTGCCAGCAGCAGTCGAGACTGGGACACTGAAGCTTTCTTT.

The rearrangement links TRBV12-3 or TRBV12-4 to TRBJ1-6; D gene unclear. V lost 3 bases to trimming and J lost 0 bases, with 12 bases between them. The CDR3 runs 17 residues. In DNA, the CDR3 is TGTGCCAGCAGTTTGGGCGGTCCGAGCTCCTATAATTCACCCCTCCACTTT. It codes for CASSLGGPSSYNSPLHF.

This rearrangement joins TRBV29-1 to TRBJ2-1, with TRBD1 matching over 7 bases. The CDR3 is made up of 14 amino acids. V trimming: 8 bases; J trimming: 1 base; junction bases outside the gene matches: 8. Germline CDR1 SQVTM, CDR2 ANQGSEA. The CDR3 sequence: CSSQTGISYNEQFF. CDR3 nucleotides: TGCAGCTCCCAGACAGGGATTTCCTACAATGAGCAGTTCTTC.

The chain carries TRBV10-3 and TRBJ1-2; D remains unclear. The germline V gene has CDR1 ENHRY and CDR2 SYGVKD. The CDR3 sequence is 14 residues long. Deletions cut 7 bases from V and 8 bases from J, with 20 bases between. The CDR3 protein is CAITEDWTLWGYTF. CDR3 in DNA: TGTGCCATCACCGAGGATTGGACCCTGTGGGGCTACACCTTC.

Of note for this clonotype: A much larger clone differs by one base, so this may be a read error. Because it lacks the conserved phenylalanine or tryptophan at the end, this CDR3 is likely a read error. The genes are TRBV7-2 and TRBJ2-1; no clear D. Germline-derived CDR1 and CDR2 are SGHTA and FQGNSA. Trimming took 3 bases from V and 7 from J, leaving 7 bases between them. CDR3 length: 12 amino acids. This chain's CDR3 is CASSFILNEQFL. DNA of the CDR3: TGTGCCAGCAGCTTTATATTAAATGAGCAGTTCCTC.

This clonotype was observed a few times. The CDR3 loop reads CASSFPQDYGYTF. In DNA form, the CDR3 reads TGTGCCAGCAGCTTTCCGCAGGACTATGGCTACACCTTC. This chain uses TRBV7-3 with TRBJ1-2; no clear D gene. The CDR3 totals 13 residues. V lost 3 bases and J 3 bases, leaving 8 bases between the germline ends. CDR1 is SGHTA, CDR2 FQGTGA, per germline.

This clonotype was seen only a few times. This rearrangement joins TRBV4-2 to TRBJ1-1; 7 nucleotides line up with TRBD1. The CDR3 runs 15 residues. The germline gives CDR1 LGHNA, CDR2 YNFKEQ. J lost 6 bases, V lost 4 bases, and 11 bases had no gene match. The CDR3 nucleotides are TGTGCCAGCAGCCGAGTCCTTGACAGGGAGGCTGAAGCTTTCTTT. Its protein is CASSRVLDREAEAFF.

This clonotype was counted only a few times. The chain combines TRBV10-3 with TRBJ2-2; 12 positions match TRBD2. Germline V gene lookup returns CDR1 ENHRY and CDR2 SYGVKD. There are 16 residues in the CDR3. J was trimmed by 4 bases and V by 9 bases; bases with no gene match: 9. For the CDR3, the DNA is TGTGCCATTCCTTCCACTAGCGGGGGGTCCACCGGGGAGCTGTTTTTT. Translating it yields CAIPSTSGGSTGELFF.

A few counts support this clonotype. The chain recombines TRBV9 with TRBJ1-1; D is possibly TRBD1 (5 bases). V shed 0 bases and J shed 5 bases, with 11 bases lying between them. This CDR3 region has 14 residues. CDR1 is SGDLS and CDR2 is YYNGEE in the germline V gene. CDR3 in DNA: TGTGCCAGCAGCGTAGGAGGGGTGAGGACTGAAGCTTTCTTT. Its translation: CASSVGGVRTEAFF.